Below, one T cell receptor beta chain is given with its context. The data stem from a study of blood T cell repertoires in COVID-19. As for the study in general: Sites across the United States, Italy and Spain contributed samples from acute and convalescent COVID-19. PBMCs, B-cell-depleted T cells, or T cells were the source of the cDNA or gDNA that made up the material.

The V and J ends lost 6 bases and 1 base, in that order; junction bases with no gene match: 9. The CDR3 runs to 15 residues. Germline CDR1 reads SQVTM; CDR2 reads ANQGSEA. In the study's own analysis: Scientists estimated how many nucleated cells there were by amplifying reference gene primers. Data came from immunoSEQ multiplex PCR; TCRdb stores just in-frame clones and leaves some out. V, J and clone size were drawn from that table, and D and trimming were deduced from the DNA. The table includes 70,000 to 80,000 clones, around nine tenths detected once. V and J are TRBV29-1 and TRBJ1-1; 9 positions match TRBD1. The sequence derives from a woman aged 55-69 years with acute or convalescent COVID-19. The sequenced material came from peripheral blood. CDR3 bases: TGCAGCGTCCCGGGACAGGGTATTTGGAACACTGAAGCTTTCTTT. Its protein is CSVPGQGIWNTEAFF.